This T cell receptor (beta chain) was captured in a study of OX40 agonist ivuxolimab in advanced cancers. At the level of the study: The patients received agonistic anti-OX40 (CD134) antibody ivuxolimab. Those enrolled were about 82% male, with a mean age of around 60 years and ages from roughly 20 to 85. Study-level results: At 0.1 to 3.0 mg/kg and by week 6, CD4+ and CD8+ T cells in the blood had expanded clonally. Antigen specificity was not determined for the expanded peripheral T cells.

Comment on this clone: The antigen is unknown.

Some clones are missing from TCRdb's copy, which holds only in-frame ones; the method was immunoSEQ multiplex PCR. The repertoire includes roughly 70,000 clones, just under 90% of them detected once, and approximately 11% sits in the top ten. Germline loops: CDR1 SGHRS, CDR2 YFSETQ. There are 16 residues in the CDR3. V lost 4 bases and J 0 bases, leaving 14 bases between the germline ends. Material: CD4+ or CD8+ T cells sorted from blood, obtained in a trial of the OX40 agonist ivuxolimab. The chain couples TRBV5-1 to TRBJ2-4; D assignment may be TRBD1 or TRBD2 (6 bases each). This sequence was found in an adult with an advanced solid tumor such as melanoma, head and neck, liver or kidney cancer. Here the CDR3 reads CASSPRGALAKNIQYF. In nucleotides, the CDR3 is TGCGCCAGCAGCCCGAGGGGGGCCTTAGCCAAAAACATTCAGTACTTC.